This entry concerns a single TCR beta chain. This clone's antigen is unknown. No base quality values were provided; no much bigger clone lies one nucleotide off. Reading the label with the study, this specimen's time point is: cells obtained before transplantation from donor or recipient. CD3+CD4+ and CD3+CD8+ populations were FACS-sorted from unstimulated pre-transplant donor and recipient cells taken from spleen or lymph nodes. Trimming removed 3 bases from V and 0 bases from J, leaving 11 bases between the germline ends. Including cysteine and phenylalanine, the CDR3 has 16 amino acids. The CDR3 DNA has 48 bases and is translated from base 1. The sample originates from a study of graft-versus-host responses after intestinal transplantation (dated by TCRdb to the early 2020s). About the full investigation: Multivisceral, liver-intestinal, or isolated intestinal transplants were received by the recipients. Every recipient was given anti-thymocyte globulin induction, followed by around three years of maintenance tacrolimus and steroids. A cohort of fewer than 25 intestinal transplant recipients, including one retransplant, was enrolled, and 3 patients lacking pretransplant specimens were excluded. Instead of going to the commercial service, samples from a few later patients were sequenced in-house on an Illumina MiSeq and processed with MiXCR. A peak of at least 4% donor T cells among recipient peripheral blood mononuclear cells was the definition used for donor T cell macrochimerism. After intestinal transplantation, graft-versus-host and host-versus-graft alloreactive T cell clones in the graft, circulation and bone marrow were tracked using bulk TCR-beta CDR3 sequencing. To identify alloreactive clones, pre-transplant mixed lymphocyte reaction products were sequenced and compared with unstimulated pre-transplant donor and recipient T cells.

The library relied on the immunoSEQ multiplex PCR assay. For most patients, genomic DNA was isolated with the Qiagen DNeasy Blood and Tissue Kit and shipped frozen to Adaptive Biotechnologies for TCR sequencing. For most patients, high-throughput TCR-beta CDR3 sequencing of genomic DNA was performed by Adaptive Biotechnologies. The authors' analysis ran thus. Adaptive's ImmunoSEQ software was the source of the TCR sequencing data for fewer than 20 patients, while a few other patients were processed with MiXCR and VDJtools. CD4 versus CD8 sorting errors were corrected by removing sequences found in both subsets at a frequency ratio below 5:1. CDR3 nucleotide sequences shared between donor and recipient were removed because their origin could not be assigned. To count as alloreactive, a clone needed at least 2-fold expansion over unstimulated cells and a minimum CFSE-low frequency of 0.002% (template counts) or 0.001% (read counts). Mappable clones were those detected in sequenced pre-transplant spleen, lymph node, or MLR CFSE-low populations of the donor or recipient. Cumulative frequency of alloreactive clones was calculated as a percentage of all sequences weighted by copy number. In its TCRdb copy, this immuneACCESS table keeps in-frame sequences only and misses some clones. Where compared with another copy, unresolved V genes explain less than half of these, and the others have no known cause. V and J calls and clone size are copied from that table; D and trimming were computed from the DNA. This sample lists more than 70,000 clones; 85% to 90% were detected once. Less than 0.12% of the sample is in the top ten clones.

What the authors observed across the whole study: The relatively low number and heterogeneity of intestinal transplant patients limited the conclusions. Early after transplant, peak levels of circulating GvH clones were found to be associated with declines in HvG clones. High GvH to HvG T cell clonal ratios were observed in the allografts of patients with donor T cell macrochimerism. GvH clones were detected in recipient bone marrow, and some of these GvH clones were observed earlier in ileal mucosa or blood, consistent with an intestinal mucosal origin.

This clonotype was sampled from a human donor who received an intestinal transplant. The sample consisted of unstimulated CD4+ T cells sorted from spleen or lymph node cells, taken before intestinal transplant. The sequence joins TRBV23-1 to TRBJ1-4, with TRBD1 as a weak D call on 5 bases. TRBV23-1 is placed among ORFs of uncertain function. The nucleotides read TGCGCCAGCAGTCACCCCCAGGGCGCAACTAATGAAAAACTGTTTTTT. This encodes CASSHPQGATNEKLFF.